The subject of this entry is one T cell receptor beta chain. Its antigen is unidentified. These data are taken from a study of cytomegalovirus exposure and HLA in healthy donors. For the study at large: Among some 400 genotyped donors, around 80% fell in the Caucasian-associated ancestry cluster.

PCR amplification relied on 60 Vbeta primers (plus 13 Jbeta primers). Original methodology: In a later analysis, of tens of millions of unique beta chains, roughly 11 million appeared in at least two donors. Some clones are missing from TCRdb's copy, which holds only in-frame ones; the method was immunoSEQ multiplex PCR. V and J calls and clone size are those listed in that table; D and trimming were worked out from the DNA. The sample yields 150,000 or so clones, more than 75% seen once. There are 14 residues in the CDR3. CDR1 is SNHLY, CDR2 FYNNEI, per germline. The germline V and J ends were trimmed by 6 bases and 8 bases, with 16 bases remaining between them. Study observations and caveats: Rarity characterized most TCR sequences, yet some public TCRs appeared in many donors. Earlier analysis yielded a pattern in which most TCR beta V segments were productive about 87% or about 30% of the time.

The sequencing input was PBMCs. This chain joins TRBV2 and TRBJ2-2, with D possibly TRBD1 on 5 matching bases. The sequence came from a woman aged 40 to 50 in good health and CMV-seronegative. The CDR3 DNA is TGTGCCAGCAGACAAATGAAAGGGGAAGGGGAGCTGTTTTTT. Translating gives CASRQMKGEGELFF.